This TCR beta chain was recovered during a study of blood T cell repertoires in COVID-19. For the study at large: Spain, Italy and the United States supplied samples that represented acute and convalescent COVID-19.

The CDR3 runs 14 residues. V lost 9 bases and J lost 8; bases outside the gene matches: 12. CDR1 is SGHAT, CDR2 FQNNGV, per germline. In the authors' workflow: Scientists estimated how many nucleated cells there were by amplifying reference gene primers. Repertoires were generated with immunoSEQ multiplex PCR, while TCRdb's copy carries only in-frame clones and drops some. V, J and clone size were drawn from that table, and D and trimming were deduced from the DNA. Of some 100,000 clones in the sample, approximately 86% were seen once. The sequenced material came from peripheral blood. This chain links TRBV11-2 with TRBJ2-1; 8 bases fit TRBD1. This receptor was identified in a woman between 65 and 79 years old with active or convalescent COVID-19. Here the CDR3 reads CASARDRSYYEQFF. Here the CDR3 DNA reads TGTGCCAGTGCACGGGACAGGAGTTACTATGAGCAGTTCTTC.